The rows below give T cell receptor beta chains drawn from one sample of a study of cytomegalovirus exposure and HLA in healthy donors. TCRdb's copy holds only in-frame clones and misses some; the assay was immunoSEQ multiplex PCR. Of 130,000 or so clones listed, about 79% are singletons. The sequencing sample was made of PBMCs. Every receptor here comes from a female donor in good health and CMV-seropositive. Both conserved end residues are trimmed from each CDR3. The D gene is left open where the match is weak.

V	J	D	CDR3
TRBV5-1	TRBJ2-5	TRBD1	ASSVPGTEETQY
TRBV5-4	TRBJ2-1	TRBD2	ASSFPGLAGAEQF
TRBV11-2	TRBJ1-4	-	ASSLGTRTTNEKLF
TRBV29-1	TRBJ2-7	TRBD1	SVEGTGAPYEQY
TRBV5-1	TRBJ1-2	TRBD1	ASRQHGTGEDDYGYT
TRBV5-1	TRBJ2-2	-	ASSLDYTGELF
TRBV6-5	TRBJ1-2	TRBD1	ASNHHTGADGYT
TRBV7-3	TRBJ1-1	-	ASSSTSDTEAF
TRBV5-1	TRBJ2-7	TRBD1	ASSFGTGGYEQY
TRBV18	TRBJ2-2	-	ASSKGKNTGELF
TRBV4-1	TRBJ2-2	-	ASSITLSSNGELF
TRBV5-1	TRBJ2-1	TRBD1	ASSSGQGSSYNEQF
TRBV30	TRBJ2-1	TRBD1	AWRRQGPYNEQF
TRBV28	TRBJ1-1	-	ASSLQGAGKAF
TRBV7-9	TRBJ1-2	-	ASSLGQDKSGYT
TRBV10-2	TRBJ2-3	TRBD1	ASSDHGGTGRTDTQY
TRBV19	TRBJ1-4	-	ASSTQRGKLF
TRBV18	TRBJ1-4	TRBD1	ASSPQGAGEKLF
TRBV4-1	TRBJ1-5	TRBD1	ASSPGGYNQPQH
TRBV14	TRBJ1-2	TRBD1	ASSHSGQGAYGYT
TRBV6-1	TRBJ1-1	-	ASSEGLRGGGTEAF
TRBV7-9	TRBJ2-1	-	ASSMTSGEQF
TRBV5-4	TRBJ2-1	-	ASSLMGGLINEQF
TRBV5-1	TRBJ1-3	TRBD1	ASSFTGGATGNTIY
TRBV18	TRBJ2-1	TRBD2	ASSSTSGSFSEQF
TRBV15	TRBJ2-1	-	ATSRVQASISYNEQF
TRBV9	TRBJ2-7	-	ASSASGGIEEQY
TRBV5-4	TRBJ2-3	-	ASSVGQRTDTQY
TRBV19	TRBJ2-3	TRBD2	ASRETSAGGDTQY
TRBV2	TRBJ2-1	TRBD2	ASSESGRGNEQF
TRBV19	TRBJ1-2	TRBD1	ASSIENRDRFT
TRBV6-1	TRBJ2-2	TRBD2	ASSERGTDTGELF
TRBV19	TRBJ1-4	-	ASSPRQPSEKLF
TRBV2	TRBJ2-2	TRBD2	ASSEGPGTSGRVLGGGELF
TRBV7-3	TRBJ2-3	-	ASSLVLGGTDTQY
TRBV19	TRBJ1-6	TRBD1	ASSIHPRQGRTPLH
TRBV27	TRBJ2-7	TRBD1	ASRLQGGEQY
TRBV7-8	TRBJ2-7	TRBD1	ASSARQGTYEQY
TRBV6-5	TRBJ2-4	TRBD2	ASSYAGAGVQNIQY